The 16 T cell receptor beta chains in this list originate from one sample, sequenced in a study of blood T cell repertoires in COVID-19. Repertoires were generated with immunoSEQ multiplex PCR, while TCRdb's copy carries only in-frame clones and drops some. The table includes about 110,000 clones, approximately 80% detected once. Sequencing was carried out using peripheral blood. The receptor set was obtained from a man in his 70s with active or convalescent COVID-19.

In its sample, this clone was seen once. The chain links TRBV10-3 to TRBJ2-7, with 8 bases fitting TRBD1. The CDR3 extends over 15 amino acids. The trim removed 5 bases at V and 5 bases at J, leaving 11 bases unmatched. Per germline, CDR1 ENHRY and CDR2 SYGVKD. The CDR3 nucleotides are TGTGCCATCAGTCATACTGGACAGGGTGGCCACGAGCAGTACTTC. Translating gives CAISHTGQGGHEQYF.

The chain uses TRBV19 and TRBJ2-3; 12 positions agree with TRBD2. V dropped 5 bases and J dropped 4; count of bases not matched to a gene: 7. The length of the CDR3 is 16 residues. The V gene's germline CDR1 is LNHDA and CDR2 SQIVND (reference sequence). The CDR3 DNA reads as TGTGCCAGTAGTGCCCTAGCGGGAGGGAGTTCAGATACGCAGTATTTT. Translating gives CASSALAGGSSDTQYF.

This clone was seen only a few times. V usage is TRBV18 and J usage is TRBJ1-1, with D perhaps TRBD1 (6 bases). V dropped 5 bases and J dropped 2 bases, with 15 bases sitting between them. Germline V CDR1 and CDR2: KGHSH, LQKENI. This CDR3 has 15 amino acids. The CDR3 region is CASSSVTGGNTEAFF. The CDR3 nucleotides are TGTGCCAGCTCATCCGTAACGGGGGGCAACACTGAAGCTTTCTTT. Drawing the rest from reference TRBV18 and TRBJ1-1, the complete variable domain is NAGVMQNPRHLVRRRGQEARLRCSPMKGHSHVYWYRQLPEEGLKFMVYLQKENIIDESGMPKERFSAEFPKEGPSILRIQQVVRGDSAAYFCASSSVTGGNTEAFFGQGTRLTVV.

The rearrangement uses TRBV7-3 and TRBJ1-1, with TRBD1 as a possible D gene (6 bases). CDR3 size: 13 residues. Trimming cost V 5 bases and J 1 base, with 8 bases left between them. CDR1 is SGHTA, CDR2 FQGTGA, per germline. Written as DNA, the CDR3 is TGTGCCAGCAGCCTGGACAGGAACACTGAAGCTTTCTTT. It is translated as CASSLDRNTEAFF.

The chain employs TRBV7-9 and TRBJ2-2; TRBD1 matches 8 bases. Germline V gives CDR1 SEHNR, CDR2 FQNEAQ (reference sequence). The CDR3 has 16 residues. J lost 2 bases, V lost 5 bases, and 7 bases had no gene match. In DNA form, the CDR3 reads TGTGCCAGCAGCCCACAACAGGGGGAAAACACCGGGGAGCTGTTTTTT. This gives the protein CASSPQQGENTGELFF.

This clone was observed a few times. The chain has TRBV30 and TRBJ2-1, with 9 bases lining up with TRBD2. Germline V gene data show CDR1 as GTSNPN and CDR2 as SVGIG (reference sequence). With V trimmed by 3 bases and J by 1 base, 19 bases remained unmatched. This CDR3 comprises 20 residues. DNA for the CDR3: TGTGCCTGGAGCAACACCCTTACAGATAGCGGGAGAAAGTCCTACAATGAGCAGTTCTTC. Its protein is CAWSNTLTDSGRKSYNEQFF.

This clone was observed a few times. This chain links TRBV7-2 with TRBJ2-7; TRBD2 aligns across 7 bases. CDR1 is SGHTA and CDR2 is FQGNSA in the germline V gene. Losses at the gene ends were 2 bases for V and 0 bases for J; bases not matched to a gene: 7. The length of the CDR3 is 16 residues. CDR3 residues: CASSLSPAGNSYEQYF. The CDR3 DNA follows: TGTGCCAGCAGCTTAAGCCCAGCGGGAAACTCCTACGAGCAGTACTTC.

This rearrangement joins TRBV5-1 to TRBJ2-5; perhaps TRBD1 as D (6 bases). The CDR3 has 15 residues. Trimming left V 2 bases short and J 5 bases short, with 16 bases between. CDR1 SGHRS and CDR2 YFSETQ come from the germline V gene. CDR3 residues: CASSLMTGLEETQYF. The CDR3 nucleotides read TGCGCCAGCAGCTTAATGACAGGTCTGGAGGAGACCCAGTACTTC.

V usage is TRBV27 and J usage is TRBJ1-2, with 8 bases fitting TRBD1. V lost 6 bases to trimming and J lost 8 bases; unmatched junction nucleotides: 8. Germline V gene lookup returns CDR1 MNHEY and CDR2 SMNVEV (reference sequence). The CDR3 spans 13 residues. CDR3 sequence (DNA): TGTGCCAGCAGCCTGACAGGGGCGAGAGGCTACACCTTC. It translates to CASSLTGARGYTF.

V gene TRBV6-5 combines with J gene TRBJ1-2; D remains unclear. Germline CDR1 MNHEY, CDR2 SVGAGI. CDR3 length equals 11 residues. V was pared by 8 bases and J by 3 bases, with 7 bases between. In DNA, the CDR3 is TGTGCCAGCCGGCGGGACTATGGCTACACCTTC. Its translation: CASRRDYGYTF.

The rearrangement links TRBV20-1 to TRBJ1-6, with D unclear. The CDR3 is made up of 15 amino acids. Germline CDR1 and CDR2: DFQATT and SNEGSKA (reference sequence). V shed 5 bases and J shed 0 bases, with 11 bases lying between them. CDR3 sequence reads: CSAGAVSSYNSPLHF. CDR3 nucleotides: TGCAGTGCTGGTGCAGTCAGCTCCTATAATTCACCCCTCCACTTT.

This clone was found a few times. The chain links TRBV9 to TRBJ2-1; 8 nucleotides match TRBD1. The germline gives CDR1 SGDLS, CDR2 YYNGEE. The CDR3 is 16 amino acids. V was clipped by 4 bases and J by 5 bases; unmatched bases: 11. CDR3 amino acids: CASSLRPRQGNNEQFF. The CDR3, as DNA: TGTGCCAGCAGCCTCCGACCCCGACAGGGGAACAATGAGCAGTTCTTC. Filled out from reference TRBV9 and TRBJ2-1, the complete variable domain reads DSGVTQTPKHLITATGQRVTLRCSPRSGDLSVYWYQQSLDQGLQFLIQYYNGEERAKGNILERFSAQQFPDLHSELNLSSLELGDSALYFCASSLRPRQGNNEQFFGPGTRLTVL.

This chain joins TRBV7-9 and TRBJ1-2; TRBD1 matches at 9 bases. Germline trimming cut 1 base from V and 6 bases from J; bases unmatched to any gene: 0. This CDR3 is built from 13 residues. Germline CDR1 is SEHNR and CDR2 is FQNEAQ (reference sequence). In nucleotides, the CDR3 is TGTGCCAGCAGCTTAGGGACAGGGGATGGCTACACCTTC. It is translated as CASSLGTGDGYTF.

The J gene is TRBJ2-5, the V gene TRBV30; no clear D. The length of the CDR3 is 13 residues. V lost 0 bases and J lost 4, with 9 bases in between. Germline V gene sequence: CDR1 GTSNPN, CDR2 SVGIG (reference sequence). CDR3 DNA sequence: TGTGCCTGGAGTGTAGACATCGGAGAGACCCAGTACTTC. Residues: CAWSVDIGETQYF.

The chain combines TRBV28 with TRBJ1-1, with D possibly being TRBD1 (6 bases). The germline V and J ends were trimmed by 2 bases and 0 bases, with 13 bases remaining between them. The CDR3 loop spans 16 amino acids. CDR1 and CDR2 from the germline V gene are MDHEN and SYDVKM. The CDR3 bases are TGTGCCAGCAGTTTAGGGCCCAGGGGATTGAACACTGAAGCTTTCTTT. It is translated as CASSLGPRGLNTEAFF.

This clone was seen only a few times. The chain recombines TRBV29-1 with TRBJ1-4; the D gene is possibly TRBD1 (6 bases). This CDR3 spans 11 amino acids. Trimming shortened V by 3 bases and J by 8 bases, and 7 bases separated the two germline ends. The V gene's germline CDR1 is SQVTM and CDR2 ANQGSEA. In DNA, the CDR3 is TGCAGCGTTGAGACAGGCGAAAAACTGTTTTTT. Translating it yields CSVETGEKLFF.